This entry concerns a single TCR beta chain. What it binds is not known. The junction departs from germline at one end; a sequencing error may be responsible. This specimen belongs to a study of HIV-infected children after antiretroviral therapy interruption. Study information: Most children had recorded EBV and CMV exposure. Weeks 0, 12, interruption end (24 or 48), and about 3 years post-study gave interruption-arm samples. Study-level results: By the end of treatment interruption, naive CD4+ clonality (Gini) increased.

Unique molecular identifiers were included in an RNA-based 3' RACE TCR library. Each CDR3 protein is one row after TCRdb ran MiXCR on the 3' RACE reads. Of approximately 89,000 distinct CDR3 sequences in the sample, 6% to 8.5% are singletons; the top ten hold 0.9% to 1.3%. The CDR3 runs to 15 residues. Germline CDR1 and CDR2: MNHNY and SVGAGI (reference sequence). Treatment here: PENTA 11 planned treatment interruption arm or continuous ART arm. Samples needed at least 5 million viable cryopreserved PBMCs. This TCR was sampled from a pool of human donors with HIV. The V gene is TRBV6-6, the J gene TRBJ2-3, with D perhaps given as TRBD1 or TRBD2 (5 bases each). This specimen consisted of CD45RA+ CD4+ T cells from PBMCs, pooled from several time points, obtained from a donor given antiretroviral therapy, either interrupted or continuous. The sample's subset: naive CD4+ CD45RA+ CD45RO- T cells. Here the CDR3 DNA reads TGTGCCAGCAGTTACTCGTATCCGGGACGAGATACGCGGTATTTT. Its protein is CASSYSYPGRDTRYF.